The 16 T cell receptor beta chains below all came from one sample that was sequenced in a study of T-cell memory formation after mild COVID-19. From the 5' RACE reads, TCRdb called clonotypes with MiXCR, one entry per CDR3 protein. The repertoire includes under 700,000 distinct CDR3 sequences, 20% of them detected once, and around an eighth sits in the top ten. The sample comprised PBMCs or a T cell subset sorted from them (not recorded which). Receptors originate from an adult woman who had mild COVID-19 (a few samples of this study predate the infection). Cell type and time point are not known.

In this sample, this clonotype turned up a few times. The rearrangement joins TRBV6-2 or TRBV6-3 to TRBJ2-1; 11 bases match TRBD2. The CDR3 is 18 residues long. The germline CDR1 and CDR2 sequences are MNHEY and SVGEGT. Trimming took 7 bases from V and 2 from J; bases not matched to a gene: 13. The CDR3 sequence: CASKTSGAGTLPYNEQFF. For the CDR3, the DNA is TGTGCCAGCAAGACTAGCGGGGCCGGAACCCTACCCTACAATGAGCAGTTCTTC.

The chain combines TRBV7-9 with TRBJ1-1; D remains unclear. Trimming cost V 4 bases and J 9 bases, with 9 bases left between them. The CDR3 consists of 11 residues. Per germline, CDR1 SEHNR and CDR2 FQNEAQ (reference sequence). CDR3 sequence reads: CASSSSNQAFF. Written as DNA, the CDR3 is TGTGCCAGCAGCTCGTCCAATCAAGCTTTCTTT.

The CDR3 nucleotides are TGTGCCAGCAGTGCGTCGGGGACAGGGCTCAATGAGCAGTTCTTC. Protein: CASSASGTGLNEQFF. The chain couples TRBV6-5 to TRBJ2-1; TRBD1 matches at 9 bases. The CDR3 runs to 15 residues. CDR1 is MNHEY and CDR2 is SVGAGI in the germline V gene. V lost 5 bases and J lost 6; bases outside the gene matches: 8.

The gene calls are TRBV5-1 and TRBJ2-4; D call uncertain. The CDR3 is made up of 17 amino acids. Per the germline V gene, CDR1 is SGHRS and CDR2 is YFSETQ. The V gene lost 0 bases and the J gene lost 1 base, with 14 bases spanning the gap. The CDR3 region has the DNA TGCGCCAGCAGCTTGGGAAGGTGGGAAGGGGCCAAAAACATTCAGTACTTC. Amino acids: CASSLGRWEGAKNIQYF. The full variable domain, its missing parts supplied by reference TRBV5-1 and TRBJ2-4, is KAGVTQTPRYLIKTRGQQVTLSCSPISGHRSVSWYQQTPGQGLQFLFEYFSETQRNKGNFPGRFSGRQFSNSRSEMNVSTLELGDSALYLCASSLGRWEGAKNIQYFGAGTRLSVL.

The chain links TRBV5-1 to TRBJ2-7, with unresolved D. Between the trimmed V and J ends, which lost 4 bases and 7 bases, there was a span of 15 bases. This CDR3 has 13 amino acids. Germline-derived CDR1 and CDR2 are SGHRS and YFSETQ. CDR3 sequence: CASSLLGPGEQYF. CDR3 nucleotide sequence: TGCGCCAGCAGCCTGCTTGGACCTGGGGAGCAGTACTTC.

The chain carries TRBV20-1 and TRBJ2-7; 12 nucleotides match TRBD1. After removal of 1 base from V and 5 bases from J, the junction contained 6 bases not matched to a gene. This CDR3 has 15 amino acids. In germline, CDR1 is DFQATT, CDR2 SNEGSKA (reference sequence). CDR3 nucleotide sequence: TGCAGTGCTAGAGCCGGGACAGGGGGCGAGGACGAGCAGTACTTC. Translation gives CSARAGTGGEDEQYF.

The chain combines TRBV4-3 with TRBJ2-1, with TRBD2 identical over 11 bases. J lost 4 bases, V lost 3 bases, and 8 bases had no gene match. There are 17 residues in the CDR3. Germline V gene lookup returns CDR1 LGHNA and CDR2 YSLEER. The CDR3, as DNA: TGCGCCAGCAGCCAGAAGGTTGGGACTAGCGGTTACAATGAGCAGTTCTTC. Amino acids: CASSQKVGTSGYNEQFF.

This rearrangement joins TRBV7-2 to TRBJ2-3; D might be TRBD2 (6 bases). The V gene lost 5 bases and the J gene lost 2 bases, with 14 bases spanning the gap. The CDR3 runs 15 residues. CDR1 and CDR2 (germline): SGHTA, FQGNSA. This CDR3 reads CASSPGLTFTDTQYF. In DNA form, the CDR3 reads TGTGCCAGCAGCCCCGGACTAACCTTCACAGATACGCAGTATTTT.

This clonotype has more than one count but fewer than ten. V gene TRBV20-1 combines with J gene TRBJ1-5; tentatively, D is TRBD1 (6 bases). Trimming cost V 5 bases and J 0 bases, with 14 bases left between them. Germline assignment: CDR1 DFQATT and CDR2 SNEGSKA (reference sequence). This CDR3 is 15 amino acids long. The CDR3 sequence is CSAGRGEYSNQPQHF. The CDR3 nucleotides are TGCAGTGCTGGAAGGGGGGAGTATAGCAATCAGCCCCAGCATTTT.

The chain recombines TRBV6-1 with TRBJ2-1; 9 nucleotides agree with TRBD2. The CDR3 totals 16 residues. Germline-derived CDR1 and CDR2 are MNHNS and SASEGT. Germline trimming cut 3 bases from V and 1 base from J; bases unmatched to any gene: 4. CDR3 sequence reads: CASSDNSGSSYNEQFF. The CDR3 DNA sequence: TGTGCCAGCAGTGATAATAGCGGGAGTTCCTACAATGAGCAGTTCTTC.

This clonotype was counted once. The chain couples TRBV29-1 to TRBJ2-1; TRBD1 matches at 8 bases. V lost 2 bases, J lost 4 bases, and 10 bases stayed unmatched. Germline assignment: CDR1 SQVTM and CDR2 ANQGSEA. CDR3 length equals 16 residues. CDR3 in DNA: TGCAGCGTTGAACTATCGGACAGGGCGCGGTACAATGAGCAGTTCTTC. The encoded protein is CSVELSDRARYNEQFF.

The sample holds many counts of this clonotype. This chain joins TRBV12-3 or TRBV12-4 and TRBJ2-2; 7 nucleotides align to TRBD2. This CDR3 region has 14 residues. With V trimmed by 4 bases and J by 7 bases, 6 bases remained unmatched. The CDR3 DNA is TGTGCCAGCAGTTGGCGGACGGGGGGCGGGGAGCTGTTTTTT. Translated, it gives CASSWRTGGGELFF.

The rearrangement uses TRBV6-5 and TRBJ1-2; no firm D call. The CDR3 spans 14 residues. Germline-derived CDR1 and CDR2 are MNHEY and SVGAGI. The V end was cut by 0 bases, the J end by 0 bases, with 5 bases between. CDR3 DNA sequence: TGTGCCAGCAGTTACTCGGCGGCTAACTATGGCTACACCTTC. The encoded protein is CASSYSAANYGYTF.

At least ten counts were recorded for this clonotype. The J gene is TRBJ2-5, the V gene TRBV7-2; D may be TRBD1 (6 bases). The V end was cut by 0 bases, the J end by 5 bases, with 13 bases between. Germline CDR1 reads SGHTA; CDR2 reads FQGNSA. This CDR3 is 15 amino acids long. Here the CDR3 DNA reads TGTGCCAGCAGCTTAGCGGGGGCCTCTTACGAGACCCAGTACTTC. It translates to CASSLAGASYETQYF.

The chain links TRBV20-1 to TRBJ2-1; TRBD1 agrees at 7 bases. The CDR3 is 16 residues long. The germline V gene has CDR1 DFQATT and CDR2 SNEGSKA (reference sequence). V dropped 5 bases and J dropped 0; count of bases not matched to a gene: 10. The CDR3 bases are TGCAGTGCTCAGGACCCTCGACAGGGCTCCTACAATGAGCAGTTCTTC. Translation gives CSAQDPRQGSYNEQFF.

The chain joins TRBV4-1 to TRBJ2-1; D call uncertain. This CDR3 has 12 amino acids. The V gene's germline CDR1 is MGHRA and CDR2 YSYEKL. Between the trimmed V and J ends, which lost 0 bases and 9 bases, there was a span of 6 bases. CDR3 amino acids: CASSQEWTEQFF. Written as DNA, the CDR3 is TGCGCCAGCAGCCAAGAATGGACTGAGCAGTTCTTC.